This T cell receptor (beta chain) comes out of a study of shared clonotypes between healthy human individuals. As for this clone: Its antigen is as yet unknown.

Findings of the study overall: It was anticipated that sequencing depth would influence how many clonotypes donors shared.

Genomic DNA for unsorted samples was obtained from about 90 million PBMCs. For every subset, genomic DNA was evenly distributed across several immunoSEQ plates. Clones were sequenced by immunoSEQ multiplex PCR, and TCRdb holds only the in-frame ones, with some missing. Here the sample spans 450,000 to 600,000 clones, approximately 85% being singletons. Material: PBMCs. The source of this sequence is a woman in her 40s in good health. Some clones in this sample may be carry-over from other donors' samples.

The CDR3 loop is CASSSAGDSYNEQFF. The DNA for the CDR3 is TGTGCCAGCAGCTCAGCGGGAGACTCCTACAATGAGCAGTTCTTC. The chain has TRBV7-3 and TRBJ2-1, with 8 bases that match TRBD2. After removal of 4 bases from V and 0 bases from J, the junction contained 2 bases not matched to a gene. The CDR3 runs to 15 residues. The germline V gene has CDR1 SGHTA and CDR2 FQGTGA. Looking up the rest from reference TRBV7-3 and TRBJ2-1 gives the full variable domain: GAGVSQTPSNKVTEKGKYVELRCDPISGHTALYWYRQSLGQGPEFLIYFQGTGAADDSGLPNDRFFAVRPEGSVSTLKIQRTERGDSAVYLCASSSAGDSYNEQFFGPGTRLTVL.